The clone carrying this TCR beta chain has a count of ten or more. Its antigen is not identified. This entry is derived from a study of T cells after yellow fever vaccination. Notes on the study in general: Peaking on day 5 versus 15, the secondary response was faster but weaker. Overlap between CD4 and CD8 compartments was detected for a small share of clonotypes.

They built TCR cDNA with 5'RACE template switching, a step that put in a universal primer site and UMIs. MiXCR, applied by TCRdb to the 5' RACE reads, yields one record per CDR3 protein. The sample comprises 250,000 to 350,000 distinct CDR3 sequences, approximately 10% of which are singletons, and about 3.7% rests with the top ten. The CDR3 covers 15 residues. Germline lookup yields CDR1 SGHRS and CDR2 YFSETQ. The V segment lost 0 bases and the J segment 7 bases; nucleotides outside the gene matches: 6. The sequence derives from a man between 18 and 35 years old who received the YFV17D yellow fever vaccine. This chain connects TRBV5-1 to TRBJ1-1; 10 nucleotides align to TRBD1. The specimen comprised CD4+ T cells sorted from PBMCs, sampled 5 days after the yellow fever booster vaccination. Here the CDR3 DNA reads TGCGCCAGCAGCTTGGGACAGGGGGCGAAAGGTGAAGCTTTCTTT. Residues: CASSLGQGAKGEAFF.